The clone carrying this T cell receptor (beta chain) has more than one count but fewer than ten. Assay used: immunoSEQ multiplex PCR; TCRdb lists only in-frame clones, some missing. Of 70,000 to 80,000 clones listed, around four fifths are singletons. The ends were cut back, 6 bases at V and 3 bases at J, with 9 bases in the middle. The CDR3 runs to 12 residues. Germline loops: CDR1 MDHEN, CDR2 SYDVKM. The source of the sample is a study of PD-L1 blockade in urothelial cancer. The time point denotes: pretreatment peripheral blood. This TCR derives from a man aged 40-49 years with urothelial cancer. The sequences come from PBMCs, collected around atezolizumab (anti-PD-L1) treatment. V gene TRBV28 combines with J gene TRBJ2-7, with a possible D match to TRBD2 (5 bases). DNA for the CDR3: TGTGCCAGCAGCGGAGGCCTCTACGAGCAGTACTTC. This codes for CASSGGLYEQYF.